The present entry profiles one T cell receptor beta chain with its context. Its antigen is as yet unknown. This sample was taken from a study of early stage breast cancer tumors. Each sample had two DNA replicates, around 0.53 ug blood or roughly 1.4 ug tissue. Libraries were prepared by immunoSEQ multiplex PCR; TCRdb keeps only in-frame clonotypes and omits some of them. The sample yields around 41,000 clones, approximately 72% seen once. Germline lookup yields CDR1 MDHEN and CDR2 SYDVKM. This CDR3 is built from 14 residues. The V end was cut by 3 bases, the J end by 0 bases, with 8 bases between. Whole-study results and caveats: Unsorted bulk genomic DNA sequencing lacked pairing and functional marker data. Tumors had roughly 2.4-fold higher T cell density and higher clonality than adjacent normal breast tissue.

The specimen sequenced was blood. This sequence joins TRBV28 and TRBJ1-2; weak D call: TRBD1 (5 bases). The clonotype was recovered from a person aged 45-60 years with breast cancer. CDR3 loop: CASSLGGANYGYTF. The CDR3 region has the DNA TGTGCCAGCAGTTTGGGAGGGGCTAACTATGGCTACACCTTC.